Presented here are 10 T cell receptor beta chains from one specimen sequenced in a study of radiotherapy plus CTLA-4 blockade in lung cancer (dated by TCRdb to between 2018 and 2020). The library was generated by the immunoSEQ multiplex PCR assay. As stored in TCRdb, this immuneACCESS dataset retains in-frame rearrangements with V and J assigned. A fraction of the clones does not appear; measured against another copy, unresolved V genes explain less than half of the discrepancy, and the remainder lacks a known reason. Across this sample there are about 62,000 clones, with 65% to 85% seen only once. The top ten clonotypes cover 2.9% of the sample. This material consisted of peripheral blood, taken from a patient treated with radiotherapy plus ipilimumab. These receptors all come from a human donor with non-small cell lung cancer who had a complete response to radiotherapy plus ipilimumab.

There are a few counts of this clone. The chain joins TRBV15 to TRBJ2-7, with 9 nucleotides matching TRBD1. Germline trimming cut 4 bases from V and 7 bases from J; bases unmatched to any gene: 5. The CDR3 sequence is 13 residues long. Germline values: CDR1 LNHNV, CDR2 YYDKDF (reference sequence). CDR3 nucleotide sequence: TGTGCCACCAGCACTACAGGGGGCGATGAGCAGTACTTC. Translated: CATSTTGGDEQYF.

V gene TRBV5-6 combines with J gene TRBJ1-2; TRBD1 matches 9 bases. This CDR3 is 19 amino acids long. Germline CDR1 and CDR2: SGHDT and YYEEEE. V was clipped by 4 bases and J by 5 bases; unmatched bases: 21. In DNA, the CDR3 is TGTGCCAGCAGCCCGGAGGGGACAGGGTCGGCTAACCTACTATATGGCTACACCTTC. It specifies CASSPEGTGSANLLYGYTF.

The V and J genes are TRBV18 and TRBJ2-3, with 7 positions matching TRBD1. This CDR3 region has 14 residues. Germline V gives CDR1 KGHSH, CDR2 LQKENI. V gave up 2 bases and J gave up 2 bases; unmatched junction bases: 1. The CDR3 loop is CASSPGTVTDTQYF. The CDR3 DNA reads as TGTGCCAGCTCACCAGGGACAGTCACAGATACGCAGTATTTT.

This clone showed up just once. This sequence joins TRBV6-5 and TRBJ1-1, with a weak D call TRBD1 (5 bases). Trimming cost V 2 bases and J 1 base, with 5 bases left between them. This CDR3 is 13 amino acids long. Germline loops: CDR1 MNHEY, CDR2 SVGAGI. The DNA for the CDR3 is TGTGCCAGCAGTTACAGGGGGAACACTGAAGCTTTCTTT. Translation gives CASSYRGNTEAFF.

The V and J genes are TRBV5-4 and TRBJ2-7, with D possibly being TRBD1 (7 bases). The length of the CDR3 is 14 residues. Per the germline V gene, CDR1 is SGHNT and CDR2 is YYREEE (reference sequence). The V end was cut by 4 bases, the J end by 0 bases, with 11 bases between. DNA for the CDR3: TGTGCCAGCAGCCGCGGGACAGCCTCCTACGAGCAGTACTTC. Residues: CASSRGTASYEQYF.

This clone was found once. The CDR3 DNA follows: TGCGCCAGCAGTCACAGGGTTTCTGAAGCTTTCTTT. Protein product: CASSHRVSEAFF. The chain recombines TRBV10-2 with TRBJ1-1, with D possibly matching TRBD1 (6 bases). CDR3 length: 12 amino acids. Trimming shortened V by 5 bases and J by 6 bases, and 10 bases separated the two germline ends. In germline, CDR1 is WSHSY, CDR2 SAAADI.

This clone was seen only a few times. The chain combines TRBV30 with TRBJ1-4; 7 positions match TRBD1. Germline V lookup: CDR1 GTSNPN, CDR2 SVGIG (reference sequence). The V segment lost 1 base and the J segment 4 bases; nucleotides outside the gene matches: 3. The CDR3 covers 14 residues. This CDR3 reads CAWSADRVNEKLFF. In nucleotides, the CDR3 is TGTGCCTGGAGTGCTGACAGGGTTAATGAAAAACTGTTTTTT.

CDR3 coding DNA: TGCGCCAGCAGCGTGGGTAACTACGGGACGGCGGCATGGGGGGACACTGAAGCTTTCTTT. Amino acids: CASSVGNYGTAAWGDTEAFF. The rearrangement uses TRBV5-1 and TRBJ1-1; weak D call: TRBD1 (5 bases). Germline CDR1 and CDR2: SGHRS and YFSETQ. CDR3 length equals 20 residues. With 4 bases removed from V and 3 bases from J, the gap between germline ends came to 31 bases.

The chain joins TRBV9 to TRBJ1-3; D gene ambiguous. Looked up from germline, CDR1 is SGDLS and CDR2 is YYNGEE. The CDR3 is 15 residues long. Trimming cost V 0 bases and J 0 bases, with 7 bases left between them. The CDR3: CASSVGQNSGNTIYF. The CDR3 DNA follows: TGTGCCAGCAGCGTAGGGCAGAACTCTGGAAACACCATATATTTT.

The CDR3 region is CASSLAGGHNEQFF. The CDR3 DNA follows: TGTGCCAGCAGTCTAGCGGGAGGACACAATGAGCAGTTCTTC. The chain recombines TRBV5-6 with TRBJ2-1; 11 nucleotides line up with TRBD2. This CDR3 contains 14 residues. V was pared by 5 bases and J by 5 bases, with 3 bases of the junction left unmatched. CDR1 and CDR2 from the germline V gene are SGHDT and YYEEEE.